This TCR beta chain is from a study of cytomegalovirus exposure and HLA in healthy donors. Overall study results and limits: Certain sequence variants were highly shared and formed a cluster, and this cluster was likely a sequencing artifact.

13 Jbeta primers and 60 Vbeta primers were used for the PCR. In the authors' workflow: As a later analysis found, there were 60 million to 90 million unique TCR beta chains, of which roughly 11 million were shared. Assay used: immunoSEQ multiplex PCR; TCRdb lists only in-frame clones, some missing. That table supplies the V and J calls and clone size; D and trimming were determined from the DNA. Of 95,000 to 150,000 clones in the sample, around two thirds are singletons; the top ten hold roughly 8.2%. CDR1 is LNHNV and CDR2 is YYDKDF in the germline V gene (reference sequence). J lost 5 bases, V lost 3 bases, and 6 bases had no gene match. This CDR3 comprises 14 residues. This clone has only one observation. Antigen unknown.

The sequence derives from a woman aged 40 to 55 in good health and CMV-seropositive. Sequencing was carried out using PBMCs. The chain combines TRBV15 with TRBJ2-7; 8 bases line up with TRBD1. The CDR3 nucleotides read TGTGCCACCAGCAGTGGACAGGGTGGTAACGAGCAGTACTTC. Its translation is CATSSGQGGNEQYF.